These T cell receptor beta chains were read from a single sample in a study of cytomegalovirus exposure and HLA in healthy donors. Clones were sequenced by immunoSEQ multiplex PCR, and TCRdb holds only the in-frame ones, with some missing. The repertoire holds 130,000 or so clones, just under 80% seen once, with about 5.3% in the top ten. The sample consisted of PBMCs. Receptor source: a man aged 25-45 years in good health and CMV-seronegative. The CDR3 runs from the conserved cysteine through the conserved F or W. Each record gives: clone size, D gene, V gene, J gene, CDR3 DNA, CDR3 protein. The D gene is left open where the match is weak. For some rows the clone size is stated as once, few or many, or as a class when expanded; others skip it.

>-|-|TRBV19|TRBJ1-2
TGTGCCAGTAGCCCTAGGACAGCCTATGGCTACACCTTC
CASSPRTAYGYTF
>-|-|TRBV30|TRBJ2-7
TGTGCCTGGAGTGGTCCGTACTACGAGCAGTACTTC
CAWSGPYYEQYF
>-|-|TRBV29-1|TRBJ1-3
TGCAGCGTCCGGACAGACGGAAACACCATATATTTT
CSVRTDGNTIYF
>once|-|TRBV10-3|TRBJ1-1
TGTGCCATCAGTGTCACAGAAATGAACACTGAAGCTTTCTTT
CAISVTEMNTEAFF
>-|-|TRBV10-3|TRBJ2-3
TGTGCCATCAGTGAGTCCCCGAGTAGTGGCACAGATACGCAGTATTTT
CAISESPSSGTDTQYF
>few|-|TRBV4-2|TRBJ1-4
TGTGCCAGCAGCCAAGGAGCGGGAAACGATGAAAAACTGTTTTTT
CASSQGAGNDEKLFF
>few|-|TRBV7-9|TRBJ1-6
TGTGCCAGCAGCTTAGCGCTGGGAGTTGATTACTCCTATAATTCACCCCTCCACTTT
CASSLALGVDYSYNSPLHF
>-|-|TRBV2|TRBJ2-1
TGTGCCAGCAGTGCCGCGGACTATCGGTCCGATGAGCAGTTCTTC
CASSAADYRSDEQFF
>-|-|TRBV29-1|TRBJ1-1
TGCAGCGTTGAAGATCGAAGGGGCACTGAAGCTTTCTTT
CSVEDRRGTEAFF
>-|-|TRBV7-3|TRBJ2-1
TGTGCCAGCAGCTTCGTCCAGGGGCCCTACAATGAGCAGTTCTTC
CASSFVQGPYNEQFF
>-|TRBD1|TRBV2|TRBJ2-3
TGTGCCTCCTGGGAAGGGGGCTCCACAGATACGCAGTATTTT
CASWEGGSTDTQYF
>-|-|TRBV7-8|TRBJ1-1
TGTGCCAGCAGCAGATTCGGGACATACAAGAGCGACACTGAAGCTTTCTTT
CASSRFGTYKSDTEAFF
>-|TRBD2|TRBV7-8|TRBJ2-1
TGTGCCAGCAGCTCTAGCGGGAGACGCAATGAGCAGTTCTTC
CASSSSGRRNEQFF
>-|-|TRBV6-1|TRBJ2-3
TGTGCCATTCAGGGCGACCCCACAGGGCCGCAGTATTTT
CAIQGDPTGPQYF
>once|-|TRBV6-5|TRBJ2-3
TGTGCCAGCAGTTACTTCGGGGGGCTCAGGGATACGCAGTATTTT
CASSYFGGLRDTQYF
>-|TRBD1|TRBV13|TRBJ2-5
TGTGCCAGCAGCTTAGACAGGGGAAAAGAGACCCAGTACTTC
CASSLDRGKETQYF
>-|TRBD2|TRBV9|TRBJ2-7
TGTGCCAGCAGCGTAGACTGGACTAGCGGTACCTACGAGCAGTACTTC
CASSVDWTSGTYEQYF
>few|TRBD1|TRBV2|TRBJ1-4
TGTGCCAGCATATACTCGGGGACAGGGGAATATAATGAAAAACTGTTTTTT
CASIYSGTGEYNEKLFF
>-|TRBD2|TRBV30|TRBJ2-2
TGTGCCTGGACGGCTCGCGGGAGGGCCGGGGAGCTGTTTTTT
CAWTARGRAGELFF
>-|-|TRBV4-1|TRBJ2-7
TGCGCCAGCAGCCAAGGATTGCTAGGGGACTACGAGCAGTACTTC
CASSQGLLGDYEQYF
>few|-|TRBV6-5|TRBJ2-7
TGTGCCAGCAGTTACAGGGGCCTTGACTACGAGCAGTACTTC
CASSYRGLDYEQYF
>-|TRBD2|TRBV5-1|TRBJ2-7
TGCGCCAGCAGCAGCGGGGGATCGGACGAGCAGTACTTC
CASSSGGSDEQYF
>-|TRBD2|TRBV2|TRBJ2-7
TGTGCCAGCAGGAGCGGGGGGGGATCCTACGAGCAGTACTTC
CASRSGGGSYEQYF
>-|-|TRBV11-2|TRBJ1-1
TGTGCCAGCGGGTGGGCGAACACTGAAGCTTTCTTT
CASGWANTEAFF
>-|TRBD2|TRBV5-1|TRBJ2-7
TGCGCCAGCAGCACCGTAGCGGGTATGTACGAGCAGTACTTC
CASSTVAGMYEQYF
>few|TRBD1|TRBV5-1|TRBJ2-1
TGCGCCAGCAGCTTGATCGGGACAGGGTCCTACAATGAGCAGTTCTTC
CASSLIGTGSYNEQFF
>-|TRBD2|TRBV5-1|TRBJ2-3
TGCGCCAGCAGCACTAGCGGGATTTCCTCTAGCACAGATACGCAGTATTTT
CASSTSGISSSTDTQYF
>-|TRBD2|TRBV23-1|TRBJ2-3
TGCGCCAGCACAAGCGGGAGGGCCGATGGCACAGATACGCAGTATTTT
CASTSGRADGTDTQYF
>-|-|TRBV11-2|TRBJ2-7
TGTGCCAGCAGCTGGACTAATTCCTACGAGCAGTACTTC
CASSWTNSYEQYF
>few|-|TRBV19|TRBJ1-3
TGTGCCAGTAGTACTCGACGGAGCTCTGGAAACACCATATATTTT
CASSTRRSSGNTIYF
>-|-|TRBV7-3|TRBJ2-3
TGTGCCAGCAGCTTAACGTTCGGGAGCACAGATACGCAGTATTTT
CASSLTFGSTDTQYF
>-|-|TRBV29-1|TRBJ2-3
TGCAGCGTTGAAGAGGGGGCAGGGAAGGGGAAAGATACGCAGTATTTT
CSVEEGAGKGKDTQYF
>-|TRBD1|TRBV10-3|TRBJ2-1
TGTGCCATCAGTGATAGTCGGGACAGGGGATACAATGAGCAGTTCTTC
CAISDSRDRGYNEQFF
>-|-|TRBV10-3|TRBJ2-5
TGTGCCATCAAGTCATCGGGAGAGACCCAGTACTTC
CAIKSSGETQYF
>-|TRBD1|TRBV5-1|TRBJ1-2
TGCGCCAGCAGACGACCCGGGACAGGGTATGGCTACACCTTC
CASRRPGTGYGYTF
>-|-|TRBV9|TRBJ2-1
TGTGCCAGCAGCGTAGCGGCTAGCCCTTCCTACAATGAGCAGTTCTTC
CASSVAASPSYNEQFF
>-|-|TRBV9|TRBJ2-5
TGTGCCAGCAGCGTAGATGGTCTACAAGAGACCCAGTACTTC
CASSVDGLQETQYF
>many|TRBD2|TRBV4-2|TRBJ2-3
TGTGCCAGCAGCCAAGAACTAGCGGGGCACACAGATACGCAGTATTTT
CASSQELAGHTDTQYF
>-|-|TRBV10-3|TRBJ1-1
TGTGCCATCAGTGAGTCGGGCACCTTGAACACTGAAGCTTTCTTT
CAISESGTLNTEAFF
>-|TRBD1|TRBV4-1|TRBJ1-2
TGCGCCAGCAGCACCCGACAGGGTTGGGACTATGGCTACACCTTC
CASSTRQGWDYGYTF
>once|TRBD2|TRBV5-6|TRBJ2-3
TGTGCCAGCAGCCGTCCCGCTACTAGCGGCCCCACAGATACGCAGTATTTT
CASSRPATSGPTDTQYF
>-|-|TRBV28|TRBJ2-1
TGTGCCAGCAGTCTAGTGGAGGACCGTGCCTACAATGAGCAGTTCTTC
CASSLVEDRAYNEQFF
>-|-|TRBV30|TRBJ1-1
TGTGCCTGGACCGACACGAACACTGAAGCTTTCTTT
CAWTDTNTEAFF
>-|-|TRBV4-3|TRBJ2-3
TGCGCCAGCAGCCAGGGGGCCCGTAACAGGGCAGATACGCAGTATTTT
CASSQGARNRADTQYF
>few|-|TRBV28|TRBJ1-5
TGTGCCAGCCGGGGATTGAGCAATCAGCCCCAGCATTTT
CASRGLSNQPQHF
>-|TRBD1|TRBV2|TRBJ1-5
TGTGCCAGCAGTCCGGACAGGGACTATCAGCCCCAGCATTTT
CASSPDRDYQPQHF
>-|TRBD1|TRBV4-3|TRBJ2-7
TGCGCCAGCAGCCAAGAGTTCTTCCCGGGACAGGGGTACGAGCAGTACTTC
CASSQEFFPGQGYEQYF
>-|-|TRBV28|TRBJ2-7
TGTGCCAGCAGTACCCGACCGGTCGGGTTCGGCGAGCAGTACTTC
CASSTRPVGFGEQYF
>-|TRBD1|TRBV6-5|TRBJ1-4
TGTGCCAGCGGAGGGGGGAGGACAGGGGAAAAACTGTTTTTT
CASGGGRTGEKLFF
>-|-|TRBV29-1|TRBJ1-3
TGCAGCGTTGCAGGGAGGTCTGGAAACACCATATATTTT
CSVAGRSGNTIYF
>-|TRBD2|TRBV28|TRBJ2-1
TGTGCCAGCAGTTTGGGACTAGCGGGGGTCGATGAGCAGTTCTTC
CASSLGLAGVDEQFF
>few|-|TRBV14|TRBJ1-2
TGTGCCAGCAGCCAGAGTCCGAGGGCGACTGGTAACTATGGCTACACCTTC
CASSQSPRATGNYGYTF
>-|-|TRBV5-6|TRBJ2-2
TGTGCCAGCAGCACATACCAGGGGACCGGGGAGCTGTTTTTT
CASSTYQGTGELFF
>-|TRBD2|TRBV7-2|TRBJ2-1
TGTGCCAGCAGCCCCCAACTAGCGGGAGGTGCCAATGAGCAGTTCTTC
CASSPQLAGGANEQFF
>-|-|TRBV29-1|TRBJ2-1
TGCAGCGCCCCGGACAGAGGTTCCTACAATGAGCAGTTCTTC
CSAPDRGSYNEQFF
>few|TRBD2|TRBV4-3|TRBJ2-1
TGCGCCAGCAGCCAAGATGTAGCGGGGTACCACAATGAGCAGTTCTTC
CASSQDVAGYHNEQFF
>-|-|TRBV5-4|TRBJ2-7
TGTGCCAGCAGAAGGACAGAGGAGGCCGAGCAGTACTTC
CASRRTEEAEQYF